Each of the 20 T cell receptor beta chains below was sequenced from the same sample in a study of blood T cell repertoires in COVID-19. Sequencing used immunoSEQ multiplex PCR; TCRdb keeps in-frame clones, though not all of them. The table has approximately 210,000 clones, roughly 91% seen once. The material sequenced was peripheral blood. All receptors come from a human donor in a cohort sampled during active COVID-19.

V and J are TRBV5-6 and TRBJ2-5, with unresolved D. V shed 1 base and J shed 5 bases, with 9 bases lying between them. Germline-derived CDR1 and CDR2 are SGHDT and YYEEEE. The CDR3 covers 13 residues. CDR3 region: CASSLTTGETQYF. In DNA form, the CDR3 reads TGTGCCAGCAGCTTGACAACCGGGGAGACCCAGTACTTC.

The chain couples TRBV6-6 to TRBJ2-5; 10 bases match TRBD1. The V gene's germline CDR1 is MNHNY and CDR2 SVGAGI (reference sequence). With 5 bases clipped from V and 3 bases from J, the junction kept 6 bases outside the gene matches. This CDR3 spans 15 amino acids. This chain's CDR3 is CASSDRGRFEETQYF. The CDR3 DNA follows: TGTGCCAGCAGTGACAGGGGGCGGTTTGAAGAGACCCAGTACTTC.

The chain couples TRBV11-2 to TRBJ2-7; 9 nucleotides line up with TRBD1. Trimming cost V 1 base and J 2 bases; bases outside gene matches: 3. The germline CDR1 and CDR2 sequences are SGHAT and FQNNGV. This CDR3 is built from 15 residues. This CDR3 reads CASSLVGTGTYEQYF. The CDR3 DNA is TGTGCCAGCAGCTTAGTCGGGACAGGGACCTACGAGCAGTACTTC.

The V gene is TRBV6-1, the J gene TRBJ1-1; no reliable D call. V shed 2 bases and J shed 8 bases, with 15 bases lying between them. CDR1 and CDR2 from the germline V gene are MNHNS and SASEGT. This CDR3 has 14 amino acids. The chain's CDR3 is CASSELGGRTEAFF. The CDR3 bases are TGTGCCAGCAGTGAACTTGGCGGTAGAACAGAAGCTTTCTTT.

The rearrangement links TRBV4-2 to TRBJ2-2; D call uncertain. In germline, CDR1 is LGHNA, CDR2 YNFKEQ. The CDR3 length is 15 residues. Trimming stripped 0 bases from V and 6 bases from J, with 11 bases between. The CDR3 region has the DNA TGTGCCAGCAGCCAAGATCTTGGTAGCCCCGGGGAGCTGTTTTTT. It translates to CASSQDLGSPGELFF.

The CDR3 DNA follows: TGTGCCAGCAGCGTAGCAGGGGGTAATCGGGTTACCGGGGAGCTGTTTTTT. This sequence encodes CASSVAGGNRVTGELFF. V is TRBV9 and J is TRBJ2-2; TRBD1 matches 7 bases. The CDR3 extends over 17 amino acids. Trimming cost V 0 bases and J 5 bases; bases outside gene matches: 10. The V gene's germline CDR1 is SGDLS and CDR2 YYNGEE.

CDR3 sequence: CATQASGEQYF. The DNA of the CDR3 is TGTGCCACCCAAGCTAGTGGCGAGCAGTACTTC. V gene TRBV7-9 combines with J gene TRBJ2-7; D is undetermined. Deletions cut 10 bases from V and 6 bases from J, with 13 bases between. Germline-derived CDR1 and CDR2 are SEHNR and FQNEAQ (reference sequence). The CDR3 is 11 amino acids.

The chain employs TRBV7-6 and TRBJ1-5, with a tentative D call TRBD1 (5 bases). V was clipped by 3 bases and J by 5 bases, with 11 bases between them. The germline CDR1 and CDR2 sequences are SGHVS and FNYEAQ. The CDR3 contains 14 residues. The CDR3 is CASSFGQGDQPQHF. In nucleotides, the CDR3 is TGTGCCAGCAGCTTTGGCCAGGGCGATCAGCCCCAGCATTTT.

This chain uses TRBV6-1 with TRBJ2-1, with 8 positions matching TRBD2. The trim removed 2 bases at V and 4 bases at J, leaving 16 bases unmatched. CDR1 and CDR2 (germline): MNHNS, SASEGT. This CDR3 has 19 residues. Written as DNA, the CDR3 is TGTGCCAGCAGTGAACGGCGGGGGGTAAGACGTTCACTATACAATGAGCAGTTCTTC. Protein product: CASSERRGVRRSLYNEQFF.

The chain is built from TRBV5-1 and TRBJ2-3; maybe TRBD2 (5 bases). This CDR3 is 16 amino acids long. V was pared by 0 bases and J by 3 bases, with 14 bases between. The V gene's germline CDR1 is SGHRS and CDR2 YFSETQ. CDR3 sequence: CASSLGLSELTDTQYF. Written as DNA, the CDR3 is TGCGCCAGCAGCTTGGGTCTTAGCGAACTTACAGATACGCAGTATTTT.

This sequence joins TRBV10-2 and TRBJ2-1; 10 bases match TRBD2. CDR1 is WSHSY, CDR2 SAAADI, per germline. This CDR3 has 16 amino acids. Germline trimming cut 3 bases from V and 10 bases from J; bases unmatched to any gene: 12. CDR3 protein: CASSDPSGRVSGEQFF. The CDR3, as DNA: TGCGCCAGCAGTGACCCAAGCGGGAGGGTATCCGGGGAGCAGTTCTTC.

The CDR3, as DNA: TGTGCCAGCAGCCGCCTGGACAGTCTAGTTTACGAGCAGTACTTC. It specifies CASSRLDSLVYEQYF. The chain couples TRBV7-9 to TRBJ2-7, with D maybe TRBD1 (6 bases). The CDR3 spans 15 residues. Germline loops: CDR1 SEHNR, CDR2 FQNEAQ (reference sequence). V dropped 5 bases and J dropped 4 bases, with 18 bases sitting between them.

V and J are TRBV13 and TRBJ2-7; TRBD1 matches 8 bases. Germline V lookup: CDR1 PRHDT, CDR2 FYEKMQ (reference sequence). The CDR3 runs to 19 residues. Trimming took 5 bases from V and 3 from J; bases not matched to a gene: 21. Here the CDR3 DNA reads TGTGCCAGCAGCCCCTACCGGACAGGGCTTAGCCCTGGTGACTACGAGCAGTACTTC. It codes for CASSPYRTGLSPGDYEQYF.

The V and J genes are TRBV7-9 and TRBJ2-7; tentatively, D is TRBD2 (5 bases). The CDR3 has 17 residues. Germline-derived CDR1 and CDR2 are SEHNR and FQNEAQ (reference sequence). The V and J ends lost 0 bases and 0 bases respectively, with 15 bases between them. The CDR3 reads CASSLARGGPSSYEQYF. CDR3 nucleotides: TGTGCCAGCAGCTTAGCGCGCGGCGGGCCCAGCTCCTACGAGCAGTACTTC.

The CDR3 region is CASSYLQGSFLFF. CDR3 nucleotide sequence: TGTGCCAGCAGTTACCTACAGGGTTCGTTCCTGTTTTTT. The genes are TRBV6-5 and TRBJ1-4, with D maybe TRBD1 (6 bases). Germline assignment: CDR1 MNHEY and CDR2 SVGAGI. CDR3 length equals 13 residues. Trimming took off 2 bases at V and 14 bases at J, with 15 bases between the two ends.

The V gene is TRBV30, the J gene TRBJ2-7; no clear D gene. This CDR3 spans 12 amino acids. Germline CDR1 and CDR2: GTSNPN and SVGIG (reference sequence). Between the trimmed V and J ends, which lost 1 base and 5 bases, there was a span of 9 bases. Here the CDR3 reads CAWSDLRDEQYF. Here the CDR3 DNA reads TGTGCCTGGAGTGACCTTCGGGACGAGCAGTACTTC.

The J gene is TRBJ2-6, the V gene TRBV19; 10 positions match TRBD1. This CDR3 spans 17 amino acids. From germline, CDR1 is LNHDA and CDR2 SQIVND (reference sequence). V was pared by 4 bases and J by 2 bases, with 5 bases of the junction left unmatched. Here the CDR3 DNA reads TGTGCCAGTAGTACTCGACAGGGGGCTGCTGGGGCCAACGTCCTGACTTTC. It encodes CASSTRQGAAGANVLTF.

This clone was observed a few times. The chain carries TRBV7-6 and TRBJ1-5; 8 positions agree with TRBD1. J gave up 2 bases and V 1 base, and 7 bases lay outside the gene matches. The CDR3 sequence is 17 residues long. Looked up from germline, CDR1 is SGHVS and CDR2 is FNYEAQ. In nucleotides, the CDR3 is TGTGCCAGCAGCTTAGGTCAGGGGGCGGTGGGCAATCAGCCCCAGCATTTT. This codes for CASSLGQGAVGNQPQHF.

This clone was detected only once. V is TRBV11-2 and J is TRBJ2-1; tentatively, D is TRBD2 (6 bases). This CDR3 comprises 15 residues. V lost 3 bases and J 2 bases, leaving 11 bases between the germline ends. Germline V gene sequence: CDR1 SGHAT, CDR2 FQNNGV. Here the CDR3 DNA reads TGTGCCAGCAGCTTTGGACCGGGAGCCTACAATGAGCAGTTCTTC. This gives the protein CASSFGPGAYNEQFF.

The V and J genes are TRBV19 and TRBJ1-2; tentative D call: TRBD1 (6 bases). CDR3 length equals 14 residues. Germline V gives CDR1 LNHDA, CDR2 SQIVND (reference sequence). V gave up 0 bases and J gave up 8 bases, with 13 bases separating them. The CDR3 sequence: CASSIDIRGGGYTF. The CDR3 DNA is TGTGCCAGTAGTATAGATATCAGGGGCGGGGGCTACACCTTC.